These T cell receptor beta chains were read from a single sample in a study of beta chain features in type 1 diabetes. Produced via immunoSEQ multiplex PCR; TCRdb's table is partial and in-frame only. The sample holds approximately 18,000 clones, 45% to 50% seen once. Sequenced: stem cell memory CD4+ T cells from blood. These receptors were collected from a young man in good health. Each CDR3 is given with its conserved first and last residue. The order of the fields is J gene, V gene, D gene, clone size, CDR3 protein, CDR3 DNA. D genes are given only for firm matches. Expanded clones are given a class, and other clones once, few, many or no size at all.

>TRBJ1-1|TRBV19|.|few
CASSSTMNTEAFF
TGTGCCAGTAGTAGTACAATGAACACTGAAGCTTTCTTT
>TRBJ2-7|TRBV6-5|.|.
CASSYSRQKQYF
TGTGCCAGCAGTTACTCGAGGCAGAAGCAGTACTTC
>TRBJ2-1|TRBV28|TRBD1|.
CASSTSTGLLDEQFF
TGTGCCAGCAGTACATCGACAGGGTTGTTAGATGAGCAGTTCTTC
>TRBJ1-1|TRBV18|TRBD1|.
CASSPATGTGVTEAFF
TGTGCCAGCTCACCAGCCACCGGGACAGGGGTCACTGAAGCTTTCTTT
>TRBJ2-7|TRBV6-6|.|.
CASSSSSPYEQYF
TGTGCCAGCAGTTCAAGTAGCCCCTACGAGCAGTACTTC
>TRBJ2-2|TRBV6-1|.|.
CASSKQGPTGELFF
TGTGCCAGCAGTAAGCAGGGCCCCACCGGGGAGCTGTTTTTT
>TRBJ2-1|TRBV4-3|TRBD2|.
CASSTGLAGGVGAYNEQFF
TGCGCCAGCAGCACGGGACTAGCGGGAGGAGTAGGGGCCTACAATGAGCAGTTCTTC
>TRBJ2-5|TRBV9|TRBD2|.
CASSVGVSGGAGETQYF
TGTGCCAGCAGCGTAGGAGTTAGCGGGGGGGCCGGGGAGACCCAGTACTTC
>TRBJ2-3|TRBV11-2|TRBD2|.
CASSLKWGSGIGSTDTQYF
TGTGCCAGCAGCTTAAAATGGGGTAGCGGGATTGGTAGCACAGATACGCAGTATTTT
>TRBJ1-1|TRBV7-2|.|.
CASHPGGANTEAFF
TGTGCCAGCCACCCTGGAGGGGCGAACACTGAAGCTTTCTTT
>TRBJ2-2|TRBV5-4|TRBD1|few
CASSSSQGAVTGELFF
TGTGCCAGCAGCTCATCCCAGGGGGCAGTCACCGGGGAGCTGTTTTTT
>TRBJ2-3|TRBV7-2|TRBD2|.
CASRPTSGSTDTQYF
TGTGCCAGCAGACCTACTAGCGGCTCGACAGATACGCAGTATTTT
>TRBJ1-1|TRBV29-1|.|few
CSCRGQGLTEAFF
TGCAGCTGTCGGGGCCAGGGGCTAACTGAAGCTTTCTTT
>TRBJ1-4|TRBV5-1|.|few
CASSSGLREKLFF
TGCGCCAGCAGCTCCGGGTTGAGGGAAAAACTGTTTTTT
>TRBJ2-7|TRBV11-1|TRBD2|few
CASSPRLAYEQYF
TGTGCCAGCAGCCCACGACTAGCTTACGAGCAGTACTTC
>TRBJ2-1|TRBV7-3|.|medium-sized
CASSLLGAREQFF
TGTGCCAGCAGCCTCCTAGGGGCCCGGGAGCAGTTCTTC
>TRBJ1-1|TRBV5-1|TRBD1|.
CASSKGQTTEAFF
TGCGCCAGCAGCAAGGGACAGACCACTGAAGCTTTCTTT
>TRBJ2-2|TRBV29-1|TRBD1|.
CSSKGQYSGELFF
TGCAGCTCAAAGGGACAGTACTCCGGGGAGCTGTTTTTT
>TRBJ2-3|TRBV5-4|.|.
CASRVGRTTGDTQYF
TGTGCCAGCAGGGTCGGGAGAACCACGGGGGATACGCAGTATTTT
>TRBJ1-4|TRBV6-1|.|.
CASRAFNEKLFF
TGTGCCAGCAGGGCTTTCAATGAAAAACTGTTTTTT
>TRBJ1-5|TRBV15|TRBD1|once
CATSRGGTQLGQGKYSNQPQHF
TGTGCCACCAGCAGAGGAGGGACACAACTCGGACAGGGGAAATATAGCAATCAGCCCCAGCATTTT
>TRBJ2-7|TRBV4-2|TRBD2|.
CASSQLTTRTSGFVYEQYF
TGTGCCAGCAGCCAACTAACTACTCGGACTAGCGGGTTCGTCTACGAGCAGTACTTC
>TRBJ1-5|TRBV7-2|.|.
CASSQNSGQPQHF
TGTGCCAGCAGCCAGAACTCAGGTCAGCCCCAGCATTTT
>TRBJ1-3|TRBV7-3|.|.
CASSTVFGNTIYF
TGTGCCAGCAGCACAGTATTCGGAAACACCATATATTTT
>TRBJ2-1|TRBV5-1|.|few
CASSLAGVNYNEQFF
TGCGCCAGCAGCTTGGCAGGGGTCAACTACAATGAGCAGTTCTTC
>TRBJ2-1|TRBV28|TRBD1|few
CASSSAGTGDNEQFF
TGTGCCAGCAGTTCCGCCGGGACAGGCGACAATGAGCAGTTCTTC
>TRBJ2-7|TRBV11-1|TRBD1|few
CASSPGQGVYEQYF
TGTGCCAGCAGCCCCGGACAGGGGGTCTACGAGCAGTACTTC
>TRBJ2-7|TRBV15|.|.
CATSRDPRYEQYF
TGTGCCACCAGCAGAGATCCCAGGTACGAGCAGTACTTC
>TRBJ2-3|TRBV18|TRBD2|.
CASSGRAGGFTDTQYF
TGTGCCAGCTCGGGCCGAGCGGGAGGCTTCACAGATACGCAGTATTTT
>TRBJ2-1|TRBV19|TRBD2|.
CASSLVSGGAGETNEQFF
TGTGCCAGTAGTCTCGTCAGTGGTGGAGCGGGGGAAACCAATGAGCAGTTCTTC
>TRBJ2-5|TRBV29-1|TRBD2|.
CSVEVAGVLETQYF
TGCAGCGTTGAGGTAGCGGGAGTGTTAGAGACCCAGTACTTC
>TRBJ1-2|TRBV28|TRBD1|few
CASMWTGYGYTF
TGTGCCAGCATGTGGACAGGCTATGGCTACACCTTC
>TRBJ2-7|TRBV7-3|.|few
CASSLARGYEQYF
TGTGCCAGCAGCTTAGCCAGGGGCTACGAGCAGTACTTC
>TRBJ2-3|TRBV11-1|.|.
CASSLVGQGSDTQYF
TGTGCCAGCAGCTTAGTCGGGCAGGGGTCAGATACGCAGTATTTT
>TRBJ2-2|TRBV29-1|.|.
CSVAGVGTGELFF
TGCAGCGTTGCAGGGGTGGGCACCGGGGAGCTGTTTTTT
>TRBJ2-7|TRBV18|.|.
CASSPLNYEQYF
TGTGCCAGCTCACCCCTAAACTACGAGCAGTACTTC
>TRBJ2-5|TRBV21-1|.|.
CASSRYPRASGRGGTQYF
TGTGCCAGCAGCCGCTACCCAAGGGCTAGCGGGAGAGGTGGGACCCAGTACTTC
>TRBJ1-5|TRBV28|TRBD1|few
CASREGPGGQPQHF
TGTGCCAGCAGGGAGGGCCCAGGGGGACAGCCCCAGCATTTT
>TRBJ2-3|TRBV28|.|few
CASSPWSGGQSTDTQYF
TGTGCCAGCAGTCCGTGGTCGGGGGGCCAGAGCACAGATACGCAGTATTTT
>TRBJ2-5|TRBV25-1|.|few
CASSESGRLETQYF
TGTGCCAGCAGTGAATCTGGTAGACTGGAGACCCAGTACTTC
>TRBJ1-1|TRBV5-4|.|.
CASSLRWERAFF
TGTGCCAGCAGCTTGAGGTGGGAGCGCGCTTTCTTT
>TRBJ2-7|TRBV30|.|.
CAWSSGYEQYF
TGTGCCTGGAGTTCGGGATACGAGCAGTACTTC
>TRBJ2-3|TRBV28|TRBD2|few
CASIGAGVTDTQYF
TGTGCCAGCATTGGGGCGGGAGTGACAGATACGCAGTATTTT